The 25 T cell receptor beta chains below were found in one sample sequenced in a study of T cell responses to AZD1222 COVID-19 vaccine. Libraries were prepared by immunoSEQ multiplex PCR; TCRdb keeps only in-frame clonotypes and omits some of them. The sample has around 120,000 clones, 85% to 90% seen once; the top ten hold about 29%. The sequencing used peripheral blood, collected on day 0 of AZD1222 vaccination. These receptors came from an adult in good health.

The chain joins TRBV14 to TRBJ1-1, with D maybe TRBD1 (5 bases). The V gene lost 3 bases and the J gene lost 3 bases, with 14 bases spanning the gap. Germline V gene lookup returns CDR1 SGHDN and CDR2 FVKESK. The CDR3 runs to 15 residues. The CDR3 loop reads CASSQAVGGDTEAFF. The CDR3 nucleotides read TGTGCCAGCAGCCAGGCCGTGGGGGGAGACACTGAAGCTTTCTTT.

This clone was seen only once. The V and J genes are TRBV9 and TRBJ2-1; tentative D call: TRBD1 (5 bases). The length of the CDR3 is 16 residues. Trimming took off 1 base at V and 2 bases at J, with 13 bases between the two ends. Germline CDR1 and CDR2: SGDLS and YYNGEE. DNA for the CDR3: TGTGCCAGCAGCGTAAAGACAGCCCCGACCTACAATGAGCAGTTCTTC. Translating it yields CASSVKTAPTYNEQFF.

The gene calls are TRBV7-8 and TRBJ2-3; 9 nucleotides line up with TRBD2. The CDR3 contains 17 residues. The germline V gene has CDR1 SGHVS and CDR2 FQNEAQ. Trimming removed 3 bases from V and 3 bases from J; junction bases left unmatched: 10. CDR3 loop: CASSLDAGGHPTDTQYF. CDR3 DNA: TGTGCCAGCAGCTTGGACGCGGGGGGGCACCCGACAGATACGCAGTATTTT.

This clone was detected once. The genes are TRBV5-1 and TRBJ2-6; the D is unclear. The V gene lost 1 base and the J gene lost 1 base, with 15 bases spanning the gap. Germline V gives CDR1 SGHRS, CDR2 YFSETQ. CDR3 length: 18 residues. The CDR3 sequence: CASSLNQPGVSGANVLTF. CDR3 nucleotide sequence: TGCGCCAGCAGCTTGAACCAGCCTGGGGTTTCTGGGGCCAACGTCCTGACTTTC.

J is TRBJ1-6 and V is TRBV11-2; no clear D gene. V was shortened by 8 bases and J by 2 bases, with 13 bases between the two germline ends. Germline assignment: CDR1 SGHAT and CDR2 FQNNGV. The CDR3 is made up of 15 amino acids. For the CDR3, the DNA is TGTGCCAGCGCGATGGGGAGGACCTATAATTCACCCCTCCACTTT. This codes for CASAMGRTYNSPLHF.

The rearrangement joins TRBV10-3 to TRBJ2-2; D may match TRBD1 or TRBD2 (5 bases each). Germline assignment: CDR1 ENHRY and CDR2 SYGVKD. The CDR3 is 17 residues long. V shed 2 bases and J shed 4 bases, with 17 bases lying between them. CDR3 nucleotide sequence: TGTGCCATCAGTGAGGGGAGAGGCAGGCAGGGCACCGGGGAGCTGTTTTTT. It yields the protein CAISEGRGRQGTGELFF.

The chain employs TRBV9 and TRBJ1-5; TRBD1 aligns across 9 bases. This CDR3 comprises 15 residues. With 0 bases clipped from V and 10 bases from J, the junction kept 8 bases outside the gene matches. The germline V gene has CDR1 SGDLS and CDR2 YYNGEE. The CDR3 loop reads CASSVGTGATFPQHF. CDR3 coding DNA: TGTGCCAGCAGCGTAGGGACAGGGGCCACCTTTCCCCAGCATTTT.

The chain combines TRBV10-2 with TRBJ2-1, with D unresolved. The CDR3 runs to 15 residues. Trimming cost V 7 bases and J 3 bases, with 16 bases left between them. The germline V gene has CDR1 WSHSY and CDR2 SAAADI. The CDR3 region is CASTSWWALYNEQFF. CDR3 nucleotide sequence: TGCGCCAGCACCTCCTGGTGGGCACTCTACAATGAGCAGTTCTTC.

This clone was found once. The genes are TRBV19 and TRBJ1-5; D gene unclear. V was clipped by 4 bases and J by 4 bases, with 8 bases between them. There are 13 residues in the CDR3. Looked up from germline, CDR1 is LNHDA and CDR2 is SQIVND (reference sequence). The CDR3 loop reads CASSSAYNQPQHF. In DNA, the CDR3 is TGTGCCAGTAGTAGCGCCTATAATCAGCCCCAGCATTTT.

The rearrangement joins TRBV18 to TRBJ2-5; D remains unclear. Germline CDR1 reads KGHSH; CDR2 reads LQKENI. The CDR3 loop spans 15 amino acids. V was clipped by 2 bases and J by 2 bases, with 12 bases between them. In nucleotides, the CDR3 is TGTGCCAGCTCACCAAGTCAAACCGAGCAAGAGACCCAGTACTTC. This translates into CASSPSQTEQETQYF.

V is TRBV6-5 and J is TRBJ1-3; no clear D gene. The CDR3 covers 11 residues. Germline V lookup: CDR1 MNHEY, CDR2 SVGAGI. V lost 3 bases to trimming and J lost 9 bases, with 6 bases between them. CDR3 DNA sequence: TGTGCCAGCAGTTATCGCAGCACCATATATTTT. Amino acid sequence: CASSYRSTIYF.

V gene TRBV6-2 or TRBV6-3 combines with J gene TRBJ2-5, with TRBD2 identical over 8 bases. CDR3 length: 16 amino acids. After removal of 0 bases from V and 4 bases from J, the junction contained 7 bases not matched to a gene. CDR1 and CDR2 (germline): MNHEY, SVGEGT. The CDR3 DNA reads as TGTGCCAGCAGTTACTCCTGGCGGGAGGTTGGAGAGACCCAGTACTTC. It yields the protein CASSYSWREVGETQYF.

The chain employs TRBV5-4 and TRBJ2-3, with D possibly matching TRBD2 (7 bases). V gave up 3 bases and J gave up 2 bases, with 19 bases separating them. The CDR3 covers 17 residues. The germline CDR1 and CDR2 sequences are SGHNT and YYREEE (reference sequence). DNA of the CDR3: TGTGCCAGCAGCTGGGGGCGCGGGGGCTCCATCACAGATACGCAGTATTTT. It specifies CASSWGRGGSITDTQYF.

This clone has just a few counts. The chain uses TRBV7-6 and TRBJ2-7; tentatively, D is TRBD1 or TRBD2 (7 bases each). Trimming took 2 bases from V and 4 from J, leaving 12 bases between them. The CDR3 length is 14 residues. Germline loops: CDR1 SGHVS, CDR2 FNYEAQ. CDR3 region: CASSLSGTAYEQYF. The CDR3 DNA sequence: TGTGCCAGCAGCTTAAGCGGGACAGCGTACGAGCAGTACTTC.

This clone appeared a single time. The V call is TRBV9, the J call TRBJ2-3; 12 nucleotides align to TRBD2. The trim removed 3 bases at V and 2 bases at J, leaving 4 bases unmatched. This CDR3 is built from 16 residues. CDR1 is SGDLS, CDR2 YYNGEE, per germline. CDR3 protein: CASSGLAGASTDTQYF. Here the CDR3 DNA reads TGTGCCAGCAGCGGACTAGCGGGGGCGTCCACAGATACGCAGTATTTT.

This clone was counted only a few times. V usage is TRBV6-2 or TRBV6-3 and J usage is TRBJ1-5, with D unclear. The CDR3 totals 19 residues. V was clipped by 6 bases and J by 5 bases, with 29 bases between them. Germline lookup yields CDR1 MNHEY and CDR2 SVGEGT. As DNA, the CDR3 is TGTGCCAGCAGCCCCTTGGGGTCAGGTATGGACTTCGGAGATCAGCCCCAGCATTTT. This codes for CASSPLGSGMDFGDQPQHF.

This chain uses TRBV27 with TRBJ2-7; TRBD1 matches at 10 bases. Germline values: CDR1 MNHEY, CDR2 SMNVEV (reference sequence). The CDR3 runs 16 residues. Trimming took 1 base from V and 4 from J; bases not matched to a gene: 7. Here the CDR3 reads CASSLWGGQGPYEQYF. The DNA of the CDR3 is TGTGCCAGCAGTTTATGGGGGGGACAGGGGCCATACGAGCAGTACTTC.

This chain links TRBV7-3 with TRBJ2-1, with TRBD2 identical over 14 bases. CDR1 is SGHTA and CDR2 is FQGTGA in the germline V gene. The CDR3 has 18 amino acids. Trimming at V came to 5 bases and at J to 5 bases, leaving 11 bases not matched to a gene. CDR3 amino acids: CASSPRTSGRSMNNEQFF. In DNA form, the CDR3 reads TGTGCCAGCAGCCCCCGGACTAGCGGGAGGTCGATGAACAATGAGCAGTTCTTC.

This chain joins TRBV5-1 and TRBJ1-5; TRBD1 agrees at 7 bases. The CDR3 extends over 15 amino acids. V shed 1 base and J 2 bases; nucleotides not matched to a gene: 3. Germline lookup yields CDR1 SGHRS and CDR2 YFSETQ. The CDR3 sequence is CASSLTGAGNQPQHF. The CDR3 DNA reads as TGCGCCAGCAGCTTGACAGGGGCTGGCAATCAGCCCCAGCATTTT.

This chain links TRBV4-2 with TRBJ2-2, with D perhaps matching TRBD2 (6 bases). Germline values: CDR1 LGHNA, CDR2 YNFKEQ. The CDR3 runs 17 residues. V was clipped by 0 bases and J by 2 bases, with 13 bases between them. The CDR3 loop reads CASSQDPLAPNTGELFF. CDR3 coding DNA: TGTGCCAGCAGCCAAGATCCACTAGCCCCTAACACCGGGGAGCTGTTTTTT.

This clone was found once. V gene TRBV2 combines with J gene TRBJ1-5, with TRBD1 matching over 7 bases. V shed 7 bases and J 3 bases; nucleotides not matched to a gene: 6. Per the germline V gene, CDR1 is SNHLY and CDR2 is FYNNEI. There are 14 residues in the CDR3. The CDR3 bases are TGTGCCAGCAAGACAGGGATTCTCAATCAGCCCCAGCATTTT. It specifies CASKTGILNQPQHF.

This clone was seen only a few times. CDR3 bases: TGTGCCAGCAGCACCTCAGGGGATAGCAATCAGCCCCAGCATTTT. Its translation is CASSTSGDSNQPQHF. The chain joins TRBV5-5 to TRBJ1-5; D perhaps matches TRBD1 (6 bases). Trimming shortened V by 4 bases and J by 0 bases, and 11 bases separated the two germline ends. Germline lookup yields CDR1 SGHKS and CDR2 YYEKEE (reference sequence). CDR3 length: 15 residues.

The genes are TRBV7-2 and TRBJ1-5, with 8 bases fitting TRBD1. The J segment lost 6 bases and the V segment lost 0 bases, leaving 4 bases of the junction unmatched. Per germline, CDR1 SGHTA and CDR2 FQGNSA. The CDR3 sequence is 15 residues long. The CDR3 region is CASSLAQGAGQPQHF. As DNA, the CDR3 is TGTGCCAGCAGCTTAGCGCAGGGGGCGGGTCAGCCCCAGCATTTT.

The V call is TRBV19, the J call TRBJ2-3; 7 nucleotides agree with TRBD1. Germline V gene sequence: CDR1 LNHDA, CDR2 SQIVND (reference sequence). Trimming took 5 bases from V and 8 from J; bases not matched to a gene: 10. CDR3 length: 14 amino acids. The CDR3 bases are TGTGCCAGTAGTCAGCAGGGGGTGGTTGGTACGCAGTATTTT. Amino acid sequence: CASSQQGVVGTQYF.

This chain links TRBV4-3 with TRBJ1-6; no definite D call. The ends were cut back, 0 bases at V and 0 bases at J, with 15 bases in the middle. The CDR3 is 19 residues long. Germline CDR1 reads LGHNA; CDR2 reads YSLEER. In nucleotides, the CDR3 is TGCGCCAGCAGCCAAGATCATGGGATTTCCAGCTCCTATAATTCACCCCTCCACTTT. Translating gives CASSQDHGISSSYNSPLHF.